The 10 T cell receptor beta chains listed next were all sequenced from one sample in a study of T cells in Graves' hyperthyroidism and ophthalmopathy. Researchers amplified the TCR beta CDR3 regions from RNA transcripts. A set of HTBI primers served as the primers for a first-round RT-PCR of the TCR CDR3. TCRdb redid the calling of the multiplex PCR reads with MiXCR, one entry per CDR3 protein. The sample lists about 510,000 distinct CDR3 sequences; 46% were seen once. The sample consisted of peripheral blood or thyroid tissue (not recorded which). All receptors come from an adult woman with Graves' disease, either hyperthyroidism or ophthalmopathy (not recorded which).

Details on this clonotype: Because it lacks the conserved phenylalanine or tryptophan at the end, this CDR3 is likely a read error. The rearrangement uses TRBV9 and TRBJ1-2; TRBD1 aligns across 10 bases. Germline CDR1 is SGDLS and CDR2 is YYNGEE. There are 15 residues in the CDR3. V lost 3 bases to trimming and J lost 6 bases; unmatched junction nucleotides: 8. CDR3 sequence (DNA): TGTGCCAGCAGCGCAAGACAGGGGGCGGTAAATGGCTACACCCTC. Amino acid sequence: CASSARQGAVNGYTL.

Here the CDR3 DNA reads TGCAGTGCTAGTTTATTAGCGGGAGCGAGCGAGCAGTACTTC. It is translated as CSASLLAGASEQYF. The rearrangement joins TRBV20-1 to TRBJ2-7, with 9 bases identical to TRBD2. V was clipped by 3 bases and J by 6 bases; unmatched bases: 9. The CDR3 is 14 amino acids. CDR1 DFQATT and CDR2 SNEGSKA come from the germline V gene (reference sequence).

The rearrangement uses TRBV28 and TRBJ1-5; maybe TRBD1 (6 bases). CDR1 is MDHEN and CDR2 is SYDVKM in the germline V gene. The ends were cut back, 3 bases at V and 6 bases at J, with 18 bases in the middle. This CDR3 has 16 residues. In nucleotides, the CDR3 is TGTGCCAGCAGTTTCTCCGTGGGCAGGGGACTTCAGCCCCAGCATTTT. It codes for CASSFSVGRGLQPQHF.

This chain uses TRBV11-2 with TRBJ2-1, with D tentatively TRBD2 (6 bases). The germline CDR1 and CDR2 sequences are SGHAT and FQNNGV. The V gene lost 4 bases and the J gene lost 12 bases, with 16 bases spanning the gap. The length of the CDR3 is 13 residues. CDR3 residues: CASSWRELGVQFF. In DNA, the CDR3 is TGTGCCAGCAGCTGGAGGGAACTTGGTGTGCAGTTCTTC.

In this sample, this clonotype turned up once. This chain links TRBV4-1 with TRBJ1-2; D possibly corresponds to TRBD1 (6 bases). This CDR3 region has 18 residues. The V gene lost 5 bases and the J gene lost 6 bases, with 28 bases spanning the gap. Germline lookup yields CDR1 MGHRA and CDR2 YSYEKL. Here the CDR3 reads CASSSWTALSPPPHGYTF. Here the CDR3 DNA reads TGCGCCAGCAGCTCTTGGACAGCGCTGTCTCCCCCCCCCCATGGCTACACCTTC.

Only one count was recorded for this clonotype. This chain joins TRBV19 and TRBJ1-2; 10 bases map to TRBD1. With V trimmed by 6 bases and J by 4 bases, 8 bases remained unmatched. Germline V gene data show CDR1 as LNHDA and CDR2 as SQIVND (reference sequence). The CDR3 contains 15 residues. The CDR3 spells CASSPTGTGVYGYTF. The CDR3 DNA sequence: TGTGCCAGTAGCCCAACCGGGACAGGGGTCTATGGCTACACCTTC.

This clonotype was found once. The V gene is TRBV20-1, the J gene TRBJ1-3; 8 bases fit TRBD1. Germline CDR1 reads DFQATT; CDR2 reads SNEGSKA (reference sequence). The CDR3 totals 15 residues. Trimming cost V 0 bases and J 3 bases; bases outside gene matches: 4. CDR3 in amino acids: CSARETGVGGNTIYF. Here the CDR3 DNA reads TGCAGTGCTAGAGAGACAGGGGTGGGTGGAAACACCATATATTTT.

The genes are TRBV2 and TRBJ1-5; 8 nucleotides match TRBD1. Per germline, CDR1 SNHLY and CDR2 FYNNEI. Trimming cost V 5 bases and J 6 bases; bases outside gene matches: 9. This CDR3 has 15 residues. The CDR3: CASSIKGQGFQPQHF. Written as DNA, the CDR3 is TGTGCCAGCAGTATTAAAGGACAGGGCTTTCAGCCCCAGCATTTT.

This clonotype was seen only once. This likely comes from a read error, as the CDR3 has no conserved phenylalanine or tryptophan at its end. No DNA is shown, since the ends of the CDR3 on it are uncertain; the CDR3 is the one TCRdb lists. The chain links TRBV10-3 to TRBJ1-4; no check of the table's D call, TRBD1, against the DNA was made. The CDR3 region is 11 residues in length, termini included. Germline V lookup: CDR1 ENHRY, CDR2 SYGVKD. The CDR3 region is CAISEGLWGTG.

This clonotype was observed a handful of times. The V gene is TRBV29-1, the J gene TRBJ1-2, with 9 bases identical to TRBD1. Trimming cost V 4 bases and J 8 bases; bases outside gene matches: 8. The CDR3 sequence is 13 residues long. The germline gives CDR1 SQVTM, CDR2 ANQGSEA. In nucleotides, the CDR3 is TGCAGCGTTGGTCCGGGGACAGGGTTCGGCTACACCTTC. It yields the protein CSVGPGTGFGYTF.